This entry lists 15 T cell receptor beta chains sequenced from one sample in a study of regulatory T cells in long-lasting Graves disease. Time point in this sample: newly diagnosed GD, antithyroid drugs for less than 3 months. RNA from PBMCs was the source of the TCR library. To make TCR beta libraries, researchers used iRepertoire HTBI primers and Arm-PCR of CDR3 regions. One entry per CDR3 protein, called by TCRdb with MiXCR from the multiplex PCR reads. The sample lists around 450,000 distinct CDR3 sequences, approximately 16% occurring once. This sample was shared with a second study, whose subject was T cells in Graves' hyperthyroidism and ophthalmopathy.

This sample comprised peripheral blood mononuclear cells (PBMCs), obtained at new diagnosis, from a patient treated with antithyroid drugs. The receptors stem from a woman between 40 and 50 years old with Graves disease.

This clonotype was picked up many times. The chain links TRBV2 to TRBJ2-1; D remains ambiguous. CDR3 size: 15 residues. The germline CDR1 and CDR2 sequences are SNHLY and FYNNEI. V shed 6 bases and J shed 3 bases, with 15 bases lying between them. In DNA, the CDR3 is TGTGCCAGCAGGTTGGACGGAGCCCTCTACAATGAGCAGTTCTTC. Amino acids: CASRLDGALYNEQFF.

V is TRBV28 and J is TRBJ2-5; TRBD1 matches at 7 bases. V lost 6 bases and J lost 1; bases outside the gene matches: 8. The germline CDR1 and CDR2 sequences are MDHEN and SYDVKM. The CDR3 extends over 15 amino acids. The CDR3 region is CASSSQGLFQETQYF. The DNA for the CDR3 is TGTGCCAGCAGCTCACAGGGGTTATTCCAAGAGACCCAGTACTTC.

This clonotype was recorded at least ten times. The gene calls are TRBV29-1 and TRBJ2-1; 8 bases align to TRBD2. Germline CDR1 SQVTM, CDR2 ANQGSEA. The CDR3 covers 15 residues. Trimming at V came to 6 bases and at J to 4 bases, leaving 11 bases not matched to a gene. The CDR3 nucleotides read TGCAGCGTCCTACTAGCGGAACTTCCTTACAATGAGCAGTTCTTC. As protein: CSVLLAELPYNEQFF.

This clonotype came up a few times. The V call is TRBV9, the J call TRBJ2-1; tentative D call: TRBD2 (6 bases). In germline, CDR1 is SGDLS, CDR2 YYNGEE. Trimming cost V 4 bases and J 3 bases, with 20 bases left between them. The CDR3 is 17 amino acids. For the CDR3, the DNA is TGTGCCAGCAGCCTCCCCTTGGGGGGAGAAAACTACAATGAGCAGTTCTTC. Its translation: CASSLPLGGENYNEQFF.

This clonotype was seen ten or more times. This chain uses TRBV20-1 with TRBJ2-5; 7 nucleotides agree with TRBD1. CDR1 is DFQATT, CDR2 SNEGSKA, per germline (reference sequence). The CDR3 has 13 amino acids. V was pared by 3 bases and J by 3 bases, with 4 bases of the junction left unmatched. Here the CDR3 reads CSARKQGKETQYF. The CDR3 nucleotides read TGCAGTGCTAGGAAACAGGGGAAAGAGACCCAGTACTTC.

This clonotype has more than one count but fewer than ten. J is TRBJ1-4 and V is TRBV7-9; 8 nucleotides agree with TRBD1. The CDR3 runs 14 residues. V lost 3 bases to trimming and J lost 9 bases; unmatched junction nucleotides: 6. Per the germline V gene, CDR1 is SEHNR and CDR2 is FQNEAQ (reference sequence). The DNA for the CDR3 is TGTGCCAGCAGCTTCGGGACAGGTGGGAAAAAACTGTTTTTT. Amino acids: CASSFGTGGKKLFF.

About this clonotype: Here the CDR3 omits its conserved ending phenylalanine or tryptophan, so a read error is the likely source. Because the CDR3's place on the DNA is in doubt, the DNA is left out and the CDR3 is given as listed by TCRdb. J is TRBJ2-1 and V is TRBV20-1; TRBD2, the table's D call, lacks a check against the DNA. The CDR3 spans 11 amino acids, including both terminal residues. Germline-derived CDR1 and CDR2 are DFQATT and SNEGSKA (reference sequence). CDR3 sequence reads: CSARFSGREFS.

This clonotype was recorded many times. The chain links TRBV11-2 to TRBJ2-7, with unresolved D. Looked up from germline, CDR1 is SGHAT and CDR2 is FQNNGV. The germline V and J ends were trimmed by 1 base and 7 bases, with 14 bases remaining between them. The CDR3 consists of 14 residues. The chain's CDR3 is CASSLGLGSWEQYF. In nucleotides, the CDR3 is TGTGCCAGCAGCTTAGGACTTGGCTCTTGGGAGCAGTACTTC.

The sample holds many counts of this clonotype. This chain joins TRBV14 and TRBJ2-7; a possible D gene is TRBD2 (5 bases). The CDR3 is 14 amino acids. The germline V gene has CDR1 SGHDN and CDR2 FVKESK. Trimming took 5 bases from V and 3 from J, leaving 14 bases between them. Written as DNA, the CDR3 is TGTGCCAGCAGCTCGACGGGCAGCGGCTACGAGCAGTACTTC. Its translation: CASSSTGSGYEQYF.

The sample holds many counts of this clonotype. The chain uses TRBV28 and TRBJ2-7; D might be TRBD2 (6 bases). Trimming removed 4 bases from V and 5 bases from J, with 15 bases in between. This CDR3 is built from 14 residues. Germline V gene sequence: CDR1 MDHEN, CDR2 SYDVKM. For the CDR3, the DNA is TGTGCCAGCAGTTCGCTGGGGCTAGCGAACGAGCAGTACTTC. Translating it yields CASSSLGLANEQYF. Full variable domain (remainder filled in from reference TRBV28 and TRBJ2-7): DVKVTQSSRYLVKRTGEKVFLECVQDMDHENMFWYRQDPGLGLRLIYFSYDVKMKEKGDIPEGYSVSREKKERFSLILESASTNQTSMYLCASSSLGLANEQYFGPGTRLTVT.

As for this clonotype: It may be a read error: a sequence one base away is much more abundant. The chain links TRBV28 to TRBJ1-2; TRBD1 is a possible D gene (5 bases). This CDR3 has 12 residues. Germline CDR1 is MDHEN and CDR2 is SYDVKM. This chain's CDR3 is CASNQGSYGHTF. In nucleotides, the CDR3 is TGTGCCAGCAACCAGGGAAGCTATGGCCACACCTTC.

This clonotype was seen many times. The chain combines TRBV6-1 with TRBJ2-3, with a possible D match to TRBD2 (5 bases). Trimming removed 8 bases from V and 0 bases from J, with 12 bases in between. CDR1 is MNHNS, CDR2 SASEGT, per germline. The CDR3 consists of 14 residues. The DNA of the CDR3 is TGTGCCAGCCGATACAGACTAAGCACAGATACGCAGTATTTT. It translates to CASRYRLSTDTQYF.

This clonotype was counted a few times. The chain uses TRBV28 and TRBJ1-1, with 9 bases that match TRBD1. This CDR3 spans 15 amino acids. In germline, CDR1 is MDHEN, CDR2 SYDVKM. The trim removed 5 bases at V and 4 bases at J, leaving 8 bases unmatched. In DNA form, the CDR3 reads TGTGCCAGCAGTCAAACAGGGGGCGCGGGCACTGAAGCTTTCTTT. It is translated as CASSQTGGAGTEAFF.

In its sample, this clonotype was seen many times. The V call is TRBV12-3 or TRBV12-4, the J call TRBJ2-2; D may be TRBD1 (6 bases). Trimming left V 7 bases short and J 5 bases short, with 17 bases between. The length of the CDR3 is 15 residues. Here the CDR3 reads CASIQQGSRTGELFF. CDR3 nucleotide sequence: TGTGCCAGCATTCAACAGGGCTCGAGAACCGGGGAGCTGTTTTTT.

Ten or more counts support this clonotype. The CDR3 region is CASSPLTGRGETQYF. For the CDR3, the DNA is TGTGCCAGCAGCCCCCTTACAGGGCGAGGCGAGACCCAGTACTTC. The V call is TRBV3-1, the J call TRBJ2-5; D possibly corresponds to TRBD1 (6 bases). The length of the CDR3 is 15 residues. Per the germline V gene, CDR1 is LGHDT and CDR2 is YNNKEL (reference sequence). V was trimmed by 4 bases and J by 5 bases, leaving 17 bases between them.